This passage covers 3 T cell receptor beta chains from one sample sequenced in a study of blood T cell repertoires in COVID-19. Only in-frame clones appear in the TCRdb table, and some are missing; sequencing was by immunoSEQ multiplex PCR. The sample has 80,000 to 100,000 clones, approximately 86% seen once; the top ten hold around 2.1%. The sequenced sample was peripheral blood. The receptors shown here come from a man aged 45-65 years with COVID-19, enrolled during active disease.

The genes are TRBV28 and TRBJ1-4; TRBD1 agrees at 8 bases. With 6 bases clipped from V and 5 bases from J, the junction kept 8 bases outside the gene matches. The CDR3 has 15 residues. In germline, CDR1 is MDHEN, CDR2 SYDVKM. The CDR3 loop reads CASRETGVGNEKLFF. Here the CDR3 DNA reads TGTGCCAGCAGAGAGACAGGGGTCGGGAATGAAAAACTGTTTTTT.

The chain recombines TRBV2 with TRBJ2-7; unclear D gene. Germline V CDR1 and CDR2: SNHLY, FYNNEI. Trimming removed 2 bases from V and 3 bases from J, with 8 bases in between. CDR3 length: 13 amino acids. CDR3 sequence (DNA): TGTGCCAGCAGTGAAAATGTCTTCTACGAGCAGTACTTC. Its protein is CASSENVFYEQYF.

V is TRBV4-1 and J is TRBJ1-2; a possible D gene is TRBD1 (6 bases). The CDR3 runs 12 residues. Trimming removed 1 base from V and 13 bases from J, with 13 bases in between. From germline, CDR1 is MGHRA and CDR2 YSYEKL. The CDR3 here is CASSQAYRVPTF. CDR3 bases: TGCGCCAGCAGCCAAGCTTACAGGGTTCCCACCTTC.